Listed here is a single T cell receptor (beta chain). Other DNA sequences within the sample encode an identical CDR3. This entry is derived from a study of CD8+ T cells in alopecia areata. Study summary: Tofacitinib lasted 6 to 18 months, then 6 months off drug.

Germline values: CDR1 SGHTA, CDR2 FQGNSA. This CDR3 has 10 residues. With 6 bases removed from V and 7 bases from J, the gap between germline ends came to 7 bases. The treatment is: oral pan-JAK inhibitor, 5-10 mg twice daily. As the sequencing template, cDNA was produced by extracting RNA and reverse transcribing it. Sequencing used immunoSEQ multiplex PCR; TCRdb keeps in-frame clones, though not all of them. Of around 120,000 clones listed, 58% are singletons. The source is a human donor with alopecia areata. The chain employs TRBV7-2 and TRBJ2-7; the D is unclear. Material: CD8+ T cells sorted from blood, obtained at week 4, from a patient treated with tofacitinib. CDR3 protein: CASSLGEQYF. As DNA, the CDR3 is TGTGCCAGCAGTTTGGGGGAGCAGTACTTC.